The next 11 T cell receptor beta chains were all read from a single sample in a study of T-cell memory formation after mild COVID-19 (dated by TCRdb to the early 2020s). Library creation used 5' RACE. The listed sequencing device is Illumina NovaSeq 6000. TCRdb reran the public reads through fastp at Q25 and MiXCR, keeping productive beta chains. Each entry is one CDR3 protein sequence, shown with its most common DNA and genes. The sample records roughly 200,000 distinct CDR3 sequences, roughly 18% of which are singletons. The top ten hold roughly 2.6% of the sample. Sequenced sample: PBMCs or a T cell subset sorted from them (not recorded which). These receptors originate from an adult woman who had mild COVID-19 (a few samples of this study predate the infection). The sample titles of this study are shuffled in the database, so cell type and time point are left out; the donor was told from shared clones.

Only a few counts were recorded for this clonotype. The V call is TRBV6-1, the J call TRBJ1-1, with TRBD1 matching over 9 bases. In germline, CDR1 is MNHNS, CDR2 SASEGT. CDR3 length equals 14 residues. Trimming took 7 bases from V and 2 from J; bases not matched to a gene: 5. This CDR3 reads CASNPQGANTEAFF. The CDR3 region has the DNA TGTGCCAGCAACCCACAGGGGGCCAACACTGAAGCTTTCTTT.

The V call is TRBV20-1, the J call TRBJ2-3; TRBD1 is a possible D gene (6 bases). The CDR3 consists of 14 residues. V was shortened by 3 bases and J by 3 bases, with 13 bases between the two germline ends. CDR1 is DFQATT and CDR2 is SNEGSKA in the germline V gene (reference sequence). CDR3 protein: CSARDTRGTDTQYF. The CDR3 region has the DNA TGCAGTGCTAGGGATACGAGGGGGACAGATACGCAGTATTTT.

The chain links TRBV29-1 to TRBJ2-7; D may be TRBD2 (5 bases). In germline, CDR1 is SQVTM, CDR2 ANQGSEA. Trimming left V 4 bases short and J 0 bases short, with 7 bases between. This CDR3 is built from 12 residues. Here the CDR3 DNA reads TGCAGCGTTGTTGAGGGCTCCTACGAGCAGTACTTC. Translation: CSVVEGSYEQYF.

CDR3: CASSLSLRDIQYF. The CDR3 coding sequence is TGTGCCAGCAGCTTAAGTTTGCGTGACATTCAGTACTTC. This chain connects TRBV11-2 to TRBJ2-4; D remains ambiguous. V was trimmed by 2 bases and J by 8 bases, leaving 10 bases between them. The germline V gene has CDR1 SGHAT and CDR2 FQNNGV. This CDR3 spans 13 amino acids.

The rearrangement joins TRBV20-1 to TRBJ1-5; D ambiguous. The CDR3 runs 14 residues. Germline assignment: CDR1 DFQATT and CDR2 SNEGSKA (reference sequence). V lost 6 bases, J lost 4 bases, and 16 bases lay in between. CDR3 sequence: CSARDGFRNQPQHF. The DNA for the CDR3 is TGCAGTGCGCGTGACGGTTTTCGAAATCAGCCCCAGCATTTT.

The CDR3 nucleotides read TGTGCCACCAGTGATCCGGGACGGATCTATGGCTACACCTTC. Amino acids: CATSDPGRIYGYTF. The chain uses TRBV24-1 and TRBJ1-2; a possible D gene is TRBD1 (5 bases). Germline lookup yields CDR1 KGHDR and CDR2 SFDVKD. The CDR3 is 14 amino acids. Trimming took off 3 bases at V and 4 bases at J, with 11 bases between the two ends.

This clonotype was recorded a few times. This CDR3 reads CASSLEGVSTEAFF. DNA of the CDR3: TGCGCCAGCAGCTTGGAAGGGGTTTCCACTGAAGCTTTCTTT. V gene TRBV5-1 combines with J gene TRBJ1-1; a weak D match, TRBD1 (5 bases). The V gene's germline CDR1 is SGHRS and CDR2 YFSETQ. The CDR3 loop spans 14 amino acids. Trimming removed 0 bases at V and 4 bases at J, with 10 bases between.

For the CDR3, the DNA is TGCAGTGCTTATCAGGGGGGGCCCCAGCATTTT. This sequence encodes CSAYQGGPQHF. The gene calls are TRBV20-1 and TRBJ1-5; 7 nucleotides match TRBD1. V lost 5 bases and J lost 9; bases outside the gene matches: 4. CDR1 is DFQATT and CDR2 is SNEGSKA in the germline V gene (reference sequence). This CDR3 is 11 amino acids long.

This clonotype was counted at least ten times. The rearrangement uses TRBV12-3 or TRBV12-4 and TRBJ2-3; 16 bases line up with TRBD2. The CDR3 contains 17 residues. Losses at the gene ends were 6 bases for V and 1 base for J; bases not matched to a gene: 4. CDR3 DNA: TGTGCCAGCAGATCGGGACTAGCGGGGGGGCGCACAGATACGCAGTATTTT. The encoded protein is CASRSGLAGGRTDTQYF.

The V gene is TRBV6-5, the J gene TRBJ2-7; the D gene could be TRBD1 or TRBD2 (5 bases each). V was cut by 0 bases and J by 3 bases, with 12 bases left in between. This CDR3 is 15 amino acids long. Germline V CDR1 and CDR2: MNHEY, SVGAGI. CDR3 residues: CASSYSGGSIYEQYF. For the CDR3, the DNA is TGTGCCAGCAGTTACTCTGGGGGTAGCATCTACGAGCAGTACTTC.

The V and J genes are TRBV12-3 or TRBV12-4 and TRBJ2-2; no firm D call. Trimming stripped 6 bases from V and 6 bases from J, with 11 bases between. The CDR3 covers 13 residues. CDR3: CASSLLGSGELFF. CDR3 DNA: TGTGCCAGCAGCCTCCTAGGATCCGGGGAGCTGTTTTTT.